The entry below describes one T cell receptor (beta chain). Naive CD8 cells lacked CD45RO, underwent positive selection for CCR7 and left out terminally differentiated effector memory CD45RA+ cells. Assay: immunoSEQ multiplex PCR; the TCRdb copy retains only in-frame clones and omits some. The sample carries under 2,000,000 clones, approximately 94% recorded once. The sample originates from a study of shared clonotypes between healthy human individuals. The CDR3 sequence is 14 residues long. Germline CDR1 MDHEN, CDR2 SYDVKM. V gave up 5 bases and J gave up 5 bases, with 13 bases separating them. Sequencing was carried out using naive CD8+ T cells sorted from blood. The clonotype comes from a man younger than 30 in good health. The chain uses TRBV28 and TRBJ1-5, with a weak D call TRBD1 (6 bases). DNA of the CDR3: TGTGCCAGCAGTCCTAACAGGGTGGATCAGCCCCAGCATTTT. It is translated as CASSPNRVDQPQHF.